The rows below give T cell receptor beta chains drawn from one sample of a study of immune heterogeneity within non-small cell lung tumors. TCRdb reprocessed the multiplex PCR reads with MiXCR, giving one entry per CDR3 protein. The sample carries 4,000 to 4,500 distinct CDR3 sequences, 27% recorded once. Sequencing input: lung tumor tissue. These receptors originate from a man aged 60 to 69 with non-small cell lung cancer. Each CDR3 is given with its conserved first and last residue. A D gene is named only where the DNA matches it firmly. Some rows mark clone size as missing; the rest say once, few, many or name a class of expanded clone.

j_call,clone_size,v_call,d_call,cdr3_aa,cdr3_nt
TRBJ2-3,-,TRBV2,-,CASSSGTDTQYF,TGTGCCAGCAGTTCGGGCACAGATACGCAGTATTTT
TRBJ1-1,few,TRBV15,TRBD1,CATSRAGVSIHRGTNTEAFF,TGTGCCACCAGCAGAGCCGGAGTTTCTATCCACAGGGGGACAAACACTGAAGCTTTCTTT
TRBJ2-1,few,TRBV6-1,TRBD2,CASTPGGSRNEQFF,TGTGCCAGCACTCCCGGCGGGAGCAGAAATGAGCAGTTCTTC
TRBJ1-4,-,TRBV25-1,-,CASSEGNEKLFF,TGTGCCAGCAGTGAGGGGAATGAAAAACTGTTTTTT
TRBJ2-7,-,TRBV20-1,-,CSAKEGVYEQYF,TGCAGTGCCAAGGAGGGGGTCTACGAGCAGTACTTC
TRBJ2-5,-,TRBV20-1,-,CSAKDFKTGETQYF,TGCAGTGCCAAAGACTTCAAAACCGGGGAGACCCAGTACTTC
TRBJ2-1,medium-sized,TRBV14,-,CASSQAWGSGEQFF,TGTGCCAGCAGCCAAGCGTGGGGCTCCGGTGAGCAGTTCTTC
TRBJ1-2,medium-sized,TRBV19,TRBD1,CASRPGQGNYGYTF,TGTGCCAGTAGACCGGGACAGGGAAACTATGGCTACACCTTC
TRBJ1-1,-,TRBV7-6,-,CASSADLNTEAFF,TGTGCCAGCAGCGCGGACCTGAACACTGAAGCTTTCTTT
TRBJ2-4,-,TRBV4-1,-,CASSQDLGWDIQYF,TGCGCCAGCAGCCAAGATCTGGGTTGGGACATTCAGTACTTC
TRBJ2-7,-,TRBV20-1,-,CSARDGAVPTYEQYF,TGCAGCGCTAGAGATGGAGCCGTCCCCACCTACGAGCAGTACTTC
TRBJ2-3,medium-sized,TRBV12-5,TRBD2,CASGSREFTDTQYF,TGTGCTAGTGGTTCGCGGGAGTTCACAGATACGCAGTATTTT
TRBJ1-3,medium-sized,TRBV28,-,CATSTPTSHLNTIYF,TGTGCCACTTCAACCCCAACGTCCCATTTAAACACCATATATTTT
TRBJ1-5,-,TRBV30,-,CAWRPTGYSNQPQHF,TGTGCCTGGAGACCTACAGGTTATAGCAATCAGCCCCAGCATTTT
TRBJ2-1,few,TRBV5-6,-,CASSLWTGAHANEQFF,TGTGCCAGCAGCTTGTGGACGGGGGCGCATGCCAATGAGCAGTTCTTC
TRBJ1-6,medium-sized,TRBV30,-,CALQQDRSYNSPLHF,TGTGCCCTACAGCAAGACAGATCCTATAATTCACCCCTCCACTTT
TRBJ2-2,medium-sized,TRBV27,TRBD2,CASSPLAGTGELFF,TGTGCCAGCAGTCCTCTAGCGGGGACCGGGGAGCTGTTTTTT
TRBJ2-1,few,TRBV4-3,TRBD2,CASSQEGTSWDEQFF,TGCGCCAGCAGCCAAGAAGGGACTAGCTGGGATGAGCAGTTCTTC
TRBJ1-3,large,TRBV11-3,-,CASRAPSGNTIYF,TGTGCCAGCAGGGCCCCCTCTGGAAACACCATATATTTT
TRBJ1-5,-,TRBV25-1,-,CASSPLGGNQPQHF,TGTGCCAGCAGCCCCCTCGGAGGCAATCAGCCCCAGCATTTT
TRBJ1-1,few,TRBV3-1,TRBD1,CASSQDPGGEAFF,TGTGCCAGCAGCCAAGATCCAGGGGGGGAAGCTTTCTTT
TRBJ2-3,medium-sized,TRBV7-2,-,CASSLDGVVGDTQYF,TGTGCCAGCAGCTTAGACGGGGTGGTAGGCGATACGCAGTATTTT
TRBJ2-5,few,TRBV6-5,TRBD2,CASSFSTSGSGQETQYF,TGTGCCAGCAGTTTCTCCACTAGCGGGAGCGGTCAAGAGACCCAGTACTTC
TRBJ1-2,-,TRBV29-1,-,CSVEQIGGYGYTF,TGCAGCGTTGAGCAAATAGGGGGGTATGGCTACACCTTC
TRBJ2-7,once,TRBV5-1,-,CASSHWGLRYEQYF,TGCGCCAGCAGCCACTGGGGTCTACGTTACGAGCAGTACTTC
TRBJ2-3,medium-sized,TRBV4-1,-,CASSQDRRYTDTQYF,TGCGCCAGCAGCCAAGATCGGCGGTACACAGATACGCAGTATTTT
TRBJ2-7,-,TRBV6-2/TRBV6-3,TRBD2,CASHAVAGGLGYEQYF,TGTGCCAGCCACGCGGTAGCGGGAGGACTAGGCTACGAGCAGTACTTC
TRBJ1-5,medium-sized,TRBV20-1,-,CSASLGSTNHQPQHF,TGCAGTGCTAGCTTGGGCAGTACGAACCATCAGCCCCAGCATTTT
TRBJ2-7,medium-sized,TRBV19,TRBD2,CASSIDLTSGSYEQYF,TGTGCCAGTAGTATAGACCTAACTAGCGGTTCCTACGAGCAGTACTTC
TRBJ1-5,medium-sized,TRBV4-2,-,CASSQEAGDNQPQHF,TGTGCCAGCAGCCAAGAGGCGGGAGACAATCAGCCCCAGCATTTT
TRBJ1-1,-,TRBV30,-,CAWSVRDAMNTEAFF,TGTGCCTGGAGTGTACGAGACGCAATGAACACTGAAGCTTTCTTT
TRBJ1-2,-,TRBV3-1,-,CASSQVASGNGYTF,TGTGCCAGCAGCCAAGTGGCATCGGGAAACGGCTACACCTTC
TRBJ2-7,medium-sized,TRBV6-2/TRBV6-3,-,CASRDSYEQYF,TGTGCCAGCAGGGACTCCTACGAGCAGTACTTC
TRBJ2-5,medium-sized,TRBV3-1,TRBD2,CASSRGTSGSGETQYF,TGTGCCAGCAGCAGAGGGACTAGCGGGAGTGGAGAGACCCAGTACTTC
TRBJ1-6,-,TRBV20-1,-,CSARTRGSSYNSPLHF,TGCAGTGCTAGAACCAGGGGTAGTTCCTATAATTCACCCCTCCACTTT
TRBJ2-7,few,TRBV20-1,TRBD1,CSARENVTGAIYEQYF,TGCAGTGCTAGGGAGAATGTGACAGGGGCCATCTACGAGCAGTACTTC
TRBJ1-4,medium-sized,TRBV5-1,TRBD1,CASSLDRVRGKLFF,TGCGCCAGCAGCCTAGACAGGGTGCGGGGAAAACTGTTTTTT
TRBJ1-1,large,TRBV7-9,-,CASSLDYVGTEAFF,TGTGCCAGCAGCCTCGATTACGTCGGCACTGAAGCTTTCTTT
TRBJ2-1,-,TRBV9,-,CAGSVALVANEQFF,TGTGCCGGCAGCGTAGCCCTAGTAGCGAATGAGCAGTTCTTC
TRBJ1-2,medium-sized,TRBV19,-,CASSIFRAGDSYGYGYTF,TGTGCCAGTAGTATATTTAGAGCCGGTGACAGCTATGGATATGGCTACACCTTC
TRBJ2-1,few,TRBV15,TRBD2,CATSIPSGPANEQFF,TGTGCCACCAGCATCCCTAGCGGCCCAGCCAATGAGCAGTTCTTC
TRBJ2-5,large,TRBV11-2,-,CASSLVTRAQETQYF,TGTGCCAGCAGCTTAGTAACCAGGGCCCAAGAGACCCAGTACTTC
TRBJ2-1,medium-sized,TRBV11-2,-,CASSLDLAEQFF,TGTGCCAGCAGCTTAGATCTGGCTGAGCAGTTCTTC
TRBJ2-1,-,TRBV29-1,TRBD2,CSARRGGGNEQFF,TGCAGCGCCCGGCGGGGGGGGGGGAATGAGCAGTTCTTC
TRBJ2-5,few,TRBV28,-,CASSLIGGETQYF,TGTGCCAGCAGTTTAATAGGGGGAGAGACCCAGTACTTC
TRBJ1-6,-,TRBV12-3/TRBV12-4,-,CASSWGRGTSPLHF,TGTGCCAGCAGTTGGGGGAGGGGTACTTCACCCCTCCACTTT
TRBJ2-5,large,TRBV7-2,-,CASSMARQETQYF,TGTGCCAGCAGCATGGCCCGACAGGAGACCCAGTACTTC
TRBJ2-7,once,TRBV20-1,-,CSARARYAGLTSYEQYF,TGCAGTGCTAGAGCTCGTTATGCGGGACTGACCTCCTACGAGCAGTACTTC